This T cell receptor (beta chain) emerged from a study of graft-versus-host responses after intestinal transplantation. Study background: Transplants were multivisceral, liver-intestinal, or isolated intestinal. Study-level points and caveats: Peak levels of circulating GvH clones tracked with early post-transplant HvG declines. The marrow of recipients harbored GvH clones, and ileum or blood showed some of them first.

The CDR3 sequence is 13 residues long. The germline gives CDR1 MNHEY, CDR2 SMNVEV (reference sequence). After removal of 3 bases from V and 6 bases from J, the junction contained 1 base not matched to a gene. The table came from immunoSEQ multiplex PCR; TCRdb's copy has only in-frame clones and leaves some out. The sample has approximately 60,000 clones; 70% to 90% are singletons. About this clone itself: Its antigen remains unidentified.

This sequence was found in a human patient who received an intestinal transplant, so some T cells may come from the graft donor. The chain is built from TRBV27 and TRBJ2-7; 11 nucleotides agree with TRBD1. Material: PBMCs, obtained 26 days after transplant. In DNA, the CDR3 is TGTGCCAGCAGTTTGGGGACAGGGGGCGAGCAGTACTTC. The encoded protein is CASSLGTGGEQYF.